This entry lists 8 T cell receptor beta chains sequenced from one sample in a study of cytomegalovirus exposure and HLA in healthy donors (dated by TCRdb to about 2017). Libraries came from the immunoSEQ multiplex PCR assay. For the multiplex PCR, a mixture combining 60 forward primers for TCR Vbeta segments and 13 reverse primers for TCR Jbeta segments was used. TCRdb mirrors the immuneACCESS table, restricted to in-frame sequences. Some clones are absent from its copies; in checked studies, under half trace to an unresolved V gene, and the reason for the others is unknown. The sample includes some 110,000 clones, with about 64% observed a single time. The ten largest make up about 2.8% of the sample. Sequencing input: PBMCs. These receptors all come from a female donor in good health and CMV-seronegative.

This clone was seen a few times. The chain joins TRBV9 to TRBJ2-1; 9 nucleotides line up with TRBD2. Trimming took 3 bases from V and 9 from J; bases not matched to a gene: 7. CDR1 and CDR2 (germline): SGDLS, YYNGEE. CDR3 size: 14 residues. The chain's CDR3 is CASSASGKVGEQFF. The CDR3 DNA reads as TGTGCCAGCAGCGCTAGCGGGAAGGTAGGTGAGCAGTTCTTC.

The chain has TRBV1 and TRBJ2-1; the D call of TRBD2 is as the table states it, not checked on the DNA. TRBV1 corresponds to a pseudogene. This CDR3 is 19 amino acids long. CDR3 bases: TGCACCAGCAGCCAAGACCGGACTAGCGGGGAGGGAGGGGTCAATGAGCAGTTCTTC. This translates into CTSSQDRTSGEGGVNEQFF.

This clone was seen only a few times. This chain connects TRBV19 to TRBJ2-1; D is perhaps TRBD2 (6 bases). This CDR3 has 14 amino acids. Trimming removed 3 bases at V and 7 bases at J, with 13 bases between. The germline V gene encodes CDR1 LNHDA and CDR2 SQIVND (reference sequence). The CDR3 DNA is TGTGCCAGTAGTATCCGGGACTCCCTAAATGAGCAGTTCTTC. It is translated as CASSIRDSLNEQFF. The complete variable domain, with remaining parts taken from reference TRBV19 and TRBJ2-1, reads DGGITQSPKYLFRKEGQNVTLSCEQNLNHDAMYWYRQDPGQGLRLIYYSQIVNDFQKGDIAEGYSVSREKKESFPLTVTSAQKNPTAFYLCASSIRDSLNEQFFGPGTRLTVL.

V and J are TRBV6-5 and TRBJ2-5; 8 nucleotides align to TRBD2. Germline lookup yields CDR1 MNHEY and CDR2 SVGAGI. CDR3 size: 16 residues. The junction had 18 bases not matched to a gene; V was cut back by 4 bases and J by 11 bases. The DNA for the CDR3 is TGTGCCAGCAGTTTACAGGGAAAAGCGGGAGTAAGGGAGCAGTACTTC. Translating it yields CASSLQGKAGVREQYF.

This clone was counted between two and nine times. The genes are TRBV7-9 and TRBJ2-3; D unclear. This CDR3 contains 13 residues. V lost 1 base to trimming and J lost 8 bases, with 10 bases between them. CDR1 SEHNR and CDR2 FQNEAQ come from the germline V gene (reference sequence). CDR3 amino acids: CASSLDSYGTQYF. CDR3 nucleotides: TGTGCCAGCAGCTTAGATAGTTACGGTACGCAGTATTTT.

The chain is built from TRBV7-8 and TRBJ2-5; TRBD1 agrees at 7 bases. The germline V gene encodes CDR1 SGHVS and CDR2 FQNEAQ. This CDR3 spans 16 amino acids. The ends lost 4 bases at V and 2 bases at J; junction bases unmatched: 10. The CDR3 DNA follows: TGTGCCAGCAGCTCCAACCCCGGACAGGCGCAAGAGACCCAGTACTTC. This gives the protein CASSSNPGQAQETQYF.

The J gene is TRBJ2-7, the V gene TRBV6-5; unclear D gene. Between the trimmed V and J ends, which lost 0 bases and 3 bases, there was a span of 15 bases. Germline V lookup: CDR1 MNHEY, CDR2 SVGAGI. The CDR3 is made up of 16 amino acids. CDR3 sequence reads: CASSYSVGRNRYEQYF. The CDR3 DNA reads as TGTGCCAGCAGTTACTCGGTCGGTCGAAATCGCTACGAGCAGTACTTC.

This clone qualifies as medium-sized. The V call is TRBV5-5, the J call TRBJ2-6; D is perhaps TRBD2 (6 bases). The V end lost 0 bases, the J end lost 4 bases, and 14 bases lay between the germline ends. The germline CDR1 and CDR2 sequences are SGHKS and YYEKEE (reference sequence). The CDR3 spans 17 residues. The CDR3 protein is CASSLGPRGVGANVLTF. CDR3 in DNA: TGTGCCAGCAGCTTGGGACCCCGCGGGGTCGGGGCCAACGTCCTGACTTTC.